The entry that follows covers one T cell receptor (beta chain) sequence. This clonotype has more than one count but fewer than ten. It has no known antigen specificity. The input lacks base qualities; no much larger clone sits a single base away. TCR beta repertoires were profiled from peripheral blood of roughly 13 young patients with multiple sclerosis to demonstrate the VDJtools post-analysis software. The multiple sclerosis patients were children and adolescents between roughly 6 and 16 years of age. The source of the sample is a study of post-analysis software for immune sequencing data (dated by TCRdb to between 2014 and 2017). In terms of the full investigation: Recorded disease courses included relapsing-remitting, secondary progressive and progressive-relapsing multiple sclerosis, with some patients lacking subtype annotation. A subset of samples was prepared in parallel using single-end sample barcoding, then pooled and co-amplified after Illumina adapter ligation. Patient repertoires were compared against 11 to 12 previously published healthy control repertoires from donors aged roughly 6 to 25 years. The paper's findings and limits, for the study overall: The control group was slightly older than the multiple sclerosis patient group. Compared with controls, multiple sclerosis patients had significantly lower normalized Chao1 diversity, a finding suggesting substantial peripheral T-cell clonal expansion. Strong co-clustering of samples prepared in the same batch was shown by direct clustering with F measure, prompting a batch-effect correction. Patients showed significantly higher frequencies than controls for a handful of TRBV segments, among them TRBV5-6, TRBV5-1 and TRBV20-1.

The junction shows trimming of 1 base on V and 5 bases on J, and the gene matches do not reach 9 bases of it. From the cysteine up to the phenylalanine, the CDR3 has a length of 17 residues. The kept DNA is CDR3 alone, 51 bases in frame from the first base. Sequences LGHNA (CDR1) and YNFKEQ (CDR2) are obtained from the germline V gene. Libraries were built with PCR. TCRdb names Illumina HiSeq 2500 as the instrument used. Unique molecular identifiers were incorporated into TCR beta cDNA libraries to reduce PCR and sequencing biases. Per 1 to 10 million input T cells, approximately 500,000 cDNA molecules were obtained, such that each molecule approximated one T cell. The patient libraries were prepared and sequenced using the same protocol as the earlier healthy control dataset. Within a given batch, samples were prepared together, multiplexed and sequenced on the same HiSeq lane. Per the original workflow: MIGEC handled the raw barcoded reads, throwing out single-read molecular identifier groups before consensus assembly and CDR3 extraction. VDJtools was used for post-analysis of the clonotype tables, and diversity was normalized by down-sampling every dataset to the size of the smallest sample. To correct batch-related cross-sample contamination, repertoire overlap clustering matched CDR3 amino acid sequences but not nucleotide sequences. The public reads were run again by TCRdb, first through fastp at Q25 and then through MiXCR, and only productive beta chains were kept. Every distinct CDR3 protein forms one entry, paired with its most common genes and DNA. The V and J calls shown here were made by TCRdb, not taken from the authors' results. The sample table shows about 760,000 distinct CDR3 sequences, and roughly 30% are seen once. The ten largest make up roughly 0.53% of the sample.

Input material: blood. The sequence is built from TRBV4-2 and TRBJ1-4; TRBD1 agrees with 8 junctional bases. The origin of this receptor is a girl aged 10-17 years with multiple sclerosis. The nucleotide sequence is TGTGCCAGCAGCCAAGCCCATCGCAGGACAGGGAATGAAAAACTGTTTTTT. Its translation reads: CASSQAHRRTGNEKLFF.